This T cell receptor (beta chain) was identified in a study of T-cell reconstitution after alpha-beta-depleted transplantation in children. Points from the study as a whole: The main origin of T-cell counts and diversity one year after transplant was newly produced T cells. Reported findings indicate that, about two months after transplant, alpha-beta T cells came from several hundred expanded clones, which were derived from non-depleted graft cells. Elevated TCRbeta diversity at day 60 was traced, in some patients, to surviving recipient T cells and thymic progenitors.

This clonotype was observed a few times. What it recognizes is unknown. Molecular barcoding with unique molecular identifiers was used for the TCRbeta library. TCRdb reprocessed the PCR reads with MiXCR, giving one entry per CDR3 protein. The data hold 220,000 or so distinct CDR3 sequences, with roughly 8% observed a single time. The V and J ends lost 3 bases and 0 bases respectively, with 9 bases between them. This CDR3 has 14 amino acids. Germline V CDR1 and CDR2: SGHNT, YYREEE (reference sequence). The chain carries TRBV5-4 and TRBJ2-5; D is tentatively TRBD1 or TRBD2 (5 bases each). The receptor comes from a male patient younger than 18 who had a stem cell transplant for acute lymphoblastic leukemia, so the T cells may come from the graft donor. The specimen was PBMCs, mostly from graft donor cells, collected 180 days after TCRalphabeta/CD19-depleted stem cell transplant. This chain's CDR3 is CASSSGTYQETQYF. For the CDR3, the DNA is TGTGCCAGCAGCTCGGGGACGTACCAAGAGACCCAGTACTTC. Full variable domain (remainder filled in from reference TRBV5-4 and TRBJ2-5): ETGVTQSPTHLIKTRGQQVTLRCSSQSGHNTVSWYQQALGQGPQFIFQYYREEENGRGNFPPRFSGLQFPNYSSELNVNALELDDSALYLCASSSGTYQETQYFGPGTRLLVL.